This TCR beta chain was sequenced during a study of tumor-infiltrating lymphocytes in primary liver carcinoma. Study details: Ages ranged from 30 to 69, with HCC or mixed HCC-cholangiocarcinoma. Tumors measured roughly 4.2 to 11 cm and were stage T1-T3 N0M0.

Worth noting for this clonotype: Its target is unknown. No conserved phenylalanine or tryptophan ends this CDR3, so it is likely a read error.

Germline V gene lookup returns CDR1 MNHNS and CDR2 SASEGT. This CDR3 is built from 15 residues. V lost 5 bases and J 0 bases, leaving 12 bases between the germline ends. From about 20-30 mg of unsorted bulk tissue, DNA and RNA were co-extracted together. Priming with a constant-region primer yielded TCR beta cDNA from roughly 0.45 ug total RNA. Three nested multiplex PCR rounds, a slightly modified ARM-PCR method, built the TCR beta libraries. Each of the first two PCR rounds ran approximately 9 cycles with TRBV1-TRBV30 forward and C-beta reverse primers. Via MiXCR, TCRdb re-called the multiplex PCR reads, giving one row per CDR3 protein. This sample has about 99,000 distinct CDR3 sequences, with roughly 69% found just once. Study-level results: Tumor-adjacent and tumor-blood pairs showed less overlap than tumor region pairs. Tumor specimens were characterized by a significantly higher top-250-clone fraction than blood (p = 0.039).

This sequence joins TRBV6-1 and TRBJ2-3; D is ambiguous. The sample consisted of liver tumor tissue from sampling region 5. Subset specified: tumor region T5, tumor centre. This sequence originates from an older woman with primary liver carcinoma and hepatitis B virus infection. The CDR3 coding sequence is TGTGCCAGCAGTATAAACGTATCTAGCACAGATACGCAGTATCTT. This sequence encodes CASSINVSSTDTQYL.